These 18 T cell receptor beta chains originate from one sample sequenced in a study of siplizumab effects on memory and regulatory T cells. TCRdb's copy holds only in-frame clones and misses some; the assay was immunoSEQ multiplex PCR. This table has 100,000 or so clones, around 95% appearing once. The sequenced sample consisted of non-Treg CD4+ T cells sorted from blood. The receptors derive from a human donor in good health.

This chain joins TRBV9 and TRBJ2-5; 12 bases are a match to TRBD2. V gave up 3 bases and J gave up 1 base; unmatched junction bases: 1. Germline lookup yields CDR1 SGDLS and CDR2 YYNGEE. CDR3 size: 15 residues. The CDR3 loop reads CASSASGGAQETQYF. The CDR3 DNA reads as TGTGCCAGCAGCGCTAGCGGGGGGGCCCAAGAGACCCAGTACTTC.

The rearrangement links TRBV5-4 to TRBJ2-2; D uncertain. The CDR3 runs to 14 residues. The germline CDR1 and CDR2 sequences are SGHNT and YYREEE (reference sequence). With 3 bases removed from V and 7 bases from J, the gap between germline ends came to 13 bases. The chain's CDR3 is CASSSRSRSGELFF. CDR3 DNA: TGTGCCAGCAGCTCAAGATCTCGGAGCGGGGAGCTGTTTTTT.

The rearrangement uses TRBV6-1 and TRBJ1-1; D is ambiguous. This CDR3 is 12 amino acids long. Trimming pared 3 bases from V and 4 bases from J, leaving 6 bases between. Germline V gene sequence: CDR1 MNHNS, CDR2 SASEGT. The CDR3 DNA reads TGTGCCAGCAGTGAGACCCCCACTGAAGCTTTCTTT. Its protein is CASSETPTEAFF.

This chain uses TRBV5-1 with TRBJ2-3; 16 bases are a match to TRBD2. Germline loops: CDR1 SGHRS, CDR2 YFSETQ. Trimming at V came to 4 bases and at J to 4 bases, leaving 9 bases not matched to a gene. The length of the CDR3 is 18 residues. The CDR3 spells CASSTGTSGGARADTQYF. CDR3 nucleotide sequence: TGCGCCAGCAGCACCGGGACTAGCGGGGGGGCCAGGGCAGATACGCAGTATTTT.

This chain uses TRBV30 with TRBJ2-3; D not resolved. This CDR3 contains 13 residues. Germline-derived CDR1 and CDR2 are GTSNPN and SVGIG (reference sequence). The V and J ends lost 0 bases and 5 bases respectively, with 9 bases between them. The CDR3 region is CAWSVRREDTQYF. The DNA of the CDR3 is TGTGCCTGGAGTGTACGGCGTGAAGATACGCAGTATTTT.

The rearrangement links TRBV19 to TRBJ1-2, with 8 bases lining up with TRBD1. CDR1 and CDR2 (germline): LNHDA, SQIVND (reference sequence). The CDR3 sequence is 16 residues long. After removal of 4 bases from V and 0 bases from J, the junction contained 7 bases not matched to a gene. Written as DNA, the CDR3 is TGTGCCAGTAGTAGGCCGGGACAGGCCCCTAACTATGGCTACACCTTC. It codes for CASSRPGQAPNYGYTF.

CDR3 sequence: CASSPPLKQGLNTEAFF. The CDR3 DNA reads as TGTGCCAGCTCACCACCCCTAAAACAGGGATTGAACACTGAAGCTTTCTTT. The chain links TRBV18 to TRBJ1-1; a possible D gene is TRBD1 (6 bases). The germline V and J ends were trimmed by 0 bases and 0 bases, with 14 bases remaining between them. This CDR3 has 17 residues. Germline-derived CDR1 and CDR2 are KGHSH and LQKENI. Variable domain in full (rest from reference TRBV18 and TRBJ1-1): NAGVMQNPRHLVRRRGQEARLRCSPMKGHSHVYWYRQLPEEGLKFMVYLQKENIIDESGMPKERFSAEFPKEGPSILRIQQVVRGDSAAYFCASSPPLKQGLNTEAFFGQGTRLTVV.

The CDR3 region is CASSSGGPLGTDTQYF. The CDR3, as DNA: TGTGCCAGCAGCTCCGGAGGGCCCCTGGGCACAGATACGCAGTATTTT. V usage is TRBV7-3 and J usage is TRBJ2-3; TRBD2 is a possible D gene (6 bases). The ends were cut back, 4 bases at V and 1 base at J, with 15 bases in the middle. This CDR3 is built from 16 residues. The germline V gene has CDR1 SGHTA and CDR2 FQGTGA.

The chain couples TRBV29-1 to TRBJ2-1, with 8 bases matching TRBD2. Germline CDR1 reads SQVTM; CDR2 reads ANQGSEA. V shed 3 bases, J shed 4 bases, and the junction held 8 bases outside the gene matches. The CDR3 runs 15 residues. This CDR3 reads CSVDIAGGTYNEQFF. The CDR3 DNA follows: TGCAGCGTTGATATTGCGGGGGGAACTTACAATGAGCAGTTCTTC.

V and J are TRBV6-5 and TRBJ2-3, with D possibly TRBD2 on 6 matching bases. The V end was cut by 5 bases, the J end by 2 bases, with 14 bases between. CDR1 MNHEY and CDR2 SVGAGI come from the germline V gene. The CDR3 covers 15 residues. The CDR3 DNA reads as TGTGCCAGCAGTCCACCTGCGGGGTACACAGATACGCAGTATTTT. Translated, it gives CASSPPAGYTDTQYF.

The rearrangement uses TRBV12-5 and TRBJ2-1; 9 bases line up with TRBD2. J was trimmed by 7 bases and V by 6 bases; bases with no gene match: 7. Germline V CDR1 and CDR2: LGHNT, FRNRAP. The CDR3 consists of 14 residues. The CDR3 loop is CASGPGLATNEQFF. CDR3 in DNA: TGTGCTAGTGGCCCGGGACTAGCCACGAATGAGCAGTTCTTC. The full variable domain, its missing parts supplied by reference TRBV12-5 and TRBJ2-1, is DARVTQTPRHKVTEMGQEVTMRCQPILGHNTVFWYRQTMMQGLELLAYFRNRAPLDDSGMPKDRFSAEMPDATLATLKIQPSEPRDSAVYFCASGPGLATNEQFFGPGTRLTVL.

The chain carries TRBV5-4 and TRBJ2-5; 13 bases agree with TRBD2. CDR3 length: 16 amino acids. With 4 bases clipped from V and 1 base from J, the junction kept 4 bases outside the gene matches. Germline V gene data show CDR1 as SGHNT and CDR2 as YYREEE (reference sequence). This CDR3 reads CASSLGLAGVQETQYF. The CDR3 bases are TGTGCCAGCAGCCTAGGACTAGCGGGGGTCCAAGAGACCCAGTACTTC.

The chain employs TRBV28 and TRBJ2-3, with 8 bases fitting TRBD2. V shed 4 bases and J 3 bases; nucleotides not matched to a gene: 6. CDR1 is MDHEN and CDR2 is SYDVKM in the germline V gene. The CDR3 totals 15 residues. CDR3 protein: CASSSPSGGTDTQYF. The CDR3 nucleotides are TGTGCCAGCAGTTCCCCCAGCGGGGGAACAGATACGCAGTATTTT.

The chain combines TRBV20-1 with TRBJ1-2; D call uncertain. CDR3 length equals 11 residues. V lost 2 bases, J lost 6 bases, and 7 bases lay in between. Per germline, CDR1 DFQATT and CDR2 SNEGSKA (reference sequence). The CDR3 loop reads CSARHTNGYTF. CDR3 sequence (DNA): TGCAGTGCTAGACACACTAATGGCTACACCTTC.

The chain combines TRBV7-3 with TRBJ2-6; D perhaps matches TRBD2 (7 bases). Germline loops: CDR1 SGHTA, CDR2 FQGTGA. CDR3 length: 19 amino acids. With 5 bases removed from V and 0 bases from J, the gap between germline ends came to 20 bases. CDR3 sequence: CASSPRGEGVVSGANVLTF. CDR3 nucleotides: TGTGCCAGCAGCCCCCGAGGGGAGGGGGTTGTCTCTGGGGCCAACGTCCTGACTTTC.

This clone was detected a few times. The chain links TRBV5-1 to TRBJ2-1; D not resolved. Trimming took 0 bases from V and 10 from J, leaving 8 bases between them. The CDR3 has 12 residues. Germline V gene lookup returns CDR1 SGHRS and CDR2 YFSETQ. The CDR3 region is CASSLAVGEQFF. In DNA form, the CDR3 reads TGCGCCAGCAGCTTGGCCGTGGGAGAGCAGTTCTTC.

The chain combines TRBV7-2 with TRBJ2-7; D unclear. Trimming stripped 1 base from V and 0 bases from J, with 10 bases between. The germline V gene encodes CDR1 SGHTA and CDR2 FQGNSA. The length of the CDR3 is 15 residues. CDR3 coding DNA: TGTGCCAGCAGCTTAGTTGCTGGGAACTCCTACGAGCAGTACTTC. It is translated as CASSLVAGNSYEQYF.

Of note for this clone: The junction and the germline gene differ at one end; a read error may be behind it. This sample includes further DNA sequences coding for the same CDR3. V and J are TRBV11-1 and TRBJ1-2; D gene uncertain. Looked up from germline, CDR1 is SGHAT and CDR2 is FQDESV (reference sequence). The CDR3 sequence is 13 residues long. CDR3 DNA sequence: TGCGCCAGCAGCTTGGGGAATAGCGATGGCTACACCTTC. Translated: CASSLGNSDGYTF.